The clone carrying this T cell receptor beta chain was detected a few times. Its antigen is unknown. PCR primers comprised 60 Vbeta and 13 Jbeta primers. This table comes from immunoSEQ multiplex PCR, and its TCRdb copy is limited to in-frame clones, with some not included. Among about 140,000 clones listed, 73% were seen once. This record belongs to a study of cytomegalovirus exposure and HLA in healthy donors. In the study overall: Most genotyped donors, 81% of 350 to 500, had Caucasian-associated genetic ancestry. Points from the study as a whole: The study put 150 or so TCR beta chains on its list as cytomegalovirus-associated. Across donors, most TCRs were seen rarely, yet some public ones were widespread.

Healthy donors of bone marrow made up the group. This CDR3 is built from 15 residues. Trimming pared 3 bases from V and 4 bases from J, leaving 15 bases between. Germline lookup yields CDR1 MNHEY and CDR2 SMNVEV (reference sequence). The TCR sequence derives from a human donor in good health. This chain joins TRBV27 and TRBJ1-2, with D possibly TRBD1 on 5 matching bases. The sequenced material came from PBMCs. DNA for the CDR3: TGTGCCAGCAGTTTGTCCAGGGCTACCACCTATGGCTACACCTTC. Amino acid sequence: CASSLSRATTYGYTF.